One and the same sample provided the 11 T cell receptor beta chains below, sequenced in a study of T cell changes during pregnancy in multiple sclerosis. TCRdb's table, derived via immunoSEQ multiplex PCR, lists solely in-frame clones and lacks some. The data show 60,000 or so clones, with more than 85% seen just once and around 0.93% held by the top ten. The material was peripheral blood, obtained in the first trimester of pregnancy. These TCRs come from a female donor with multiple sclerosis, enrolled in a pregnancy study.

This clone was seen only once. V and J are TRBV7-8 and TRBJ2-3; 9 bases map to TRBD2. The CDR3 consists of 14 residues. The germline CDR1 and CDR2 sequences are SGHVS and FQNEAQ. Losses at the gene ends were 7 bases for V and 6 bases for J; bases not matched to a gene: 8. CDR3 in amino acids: CASTPGSGGDTQYF. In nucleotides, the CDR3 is TGTGCCAGCACCCCGGGGAGCGGGGGGGATACGCAGTATTTT.

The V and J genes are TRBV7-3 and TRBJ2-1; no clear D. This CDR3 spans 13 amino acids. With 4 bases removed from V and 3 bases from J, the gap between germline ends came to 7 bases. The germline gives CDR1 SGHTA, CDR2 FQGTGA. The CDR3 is CASSSPFYNEQFF. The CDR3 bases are TGTGCCAGCAGCTCCCCCTTCTACAATGAGCAGTTCTTC.

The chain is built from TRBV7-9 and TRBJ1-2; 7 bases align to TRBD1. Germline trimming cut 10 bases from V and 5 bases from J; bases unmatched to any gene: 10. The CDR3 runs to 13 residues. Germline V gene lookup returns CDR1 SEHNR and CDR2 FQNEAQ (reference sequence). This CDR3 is CATTGVGVYGYTF. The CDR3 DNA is TGTGCCACCACAGGGGTCGGGGTTTATGGCTACACCTTC.

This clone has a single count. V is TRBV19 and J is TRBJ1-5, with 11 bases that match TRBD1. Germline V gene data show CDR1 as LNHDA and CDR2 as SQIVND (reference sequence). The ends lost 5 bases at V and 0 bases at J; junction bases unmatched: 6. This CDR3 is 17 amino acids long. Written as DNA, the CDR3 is TGTGCCAGTAGTGAAGGACAGGGGGCGAATAGCAATCAGCCCCAGCATTTT. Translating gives CASSEGQGANSNQPQHF.

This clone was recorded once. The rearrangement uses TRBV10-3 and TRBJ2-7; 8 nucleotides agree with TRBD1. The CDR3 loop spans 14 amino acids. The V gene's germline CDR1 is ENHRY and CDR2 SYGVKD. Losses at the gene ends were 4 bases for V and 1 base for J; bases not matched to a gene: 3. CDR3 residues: CAISGTGTSYEQYF. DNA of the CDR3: TGTGCCATCAGTGGGACAGGGACGTCCTACGAGCAGTACTTC.

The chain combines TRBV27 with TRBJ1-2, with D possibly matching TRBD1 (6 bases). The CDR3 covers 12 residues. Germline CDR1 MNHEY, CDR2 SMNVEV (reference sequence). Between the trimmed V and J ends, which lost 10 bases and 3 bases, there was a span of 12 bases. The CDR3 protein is CATRGGYYGYTF. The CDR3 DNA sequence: TGTGCCACTAGGGGGGGTTACTATGGCTACACCTTC.

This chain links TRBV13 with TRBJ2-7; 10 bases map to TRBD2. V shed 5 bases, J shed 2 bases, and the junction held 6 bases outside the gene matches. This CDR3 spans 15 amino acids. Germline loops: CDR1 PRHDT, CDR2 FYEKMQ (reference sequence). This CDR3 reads CASSPRTSGPYEQYF. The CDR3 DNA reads TGTGCCAGCAGCCCCCGGACTAGCGGCCCCTACGAGCAGTACTTC.

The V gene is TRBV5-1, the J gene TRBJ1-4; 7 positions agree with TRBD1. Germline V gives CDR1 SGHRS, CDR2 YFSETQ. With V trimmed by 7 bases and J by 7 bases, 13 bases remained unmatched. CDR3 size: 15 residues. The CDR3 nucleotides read TGCGCCAGCCTAGCTTCGACAGGGAGAAGTGAAAAACTGTTTTTT. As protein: CASLASTGRSEKLFF.

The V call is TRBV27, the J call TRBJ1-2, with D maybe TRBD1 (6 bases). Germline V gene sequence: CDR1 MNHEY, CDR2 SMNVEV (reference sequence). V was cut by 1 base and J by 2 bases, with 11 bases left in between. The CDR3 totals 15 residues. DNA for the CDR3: TGTGCCAGCAGTTTATGGCCACAGGGAAACTATGGCTACACCTTC. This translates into CASSLWPQGNYGYTF.

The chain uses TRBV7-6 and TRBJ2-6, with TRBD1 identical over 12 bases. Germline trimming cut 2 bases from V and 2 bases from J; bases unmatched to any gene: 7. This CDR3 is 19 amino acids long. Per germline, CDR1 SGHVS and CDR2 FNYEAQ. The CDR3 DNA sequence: TGTGCCAGCAGCTTACTGTTAGGGACAGGGGGCGCTGGGGCCAACGTCCTGACTTTC. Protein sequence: CASSLLLGTGGAGANVLTF. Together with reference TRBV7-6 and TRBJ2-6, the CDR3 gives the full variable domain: GAGVSQSPRYKVTKRGQDVALRCDPISGHVSLYWYRQALGQGPEFLTYFNYEAQQDKSGLPNDRFSAERPEGSISTLTIQRTEQRDSAMYRCASSLLLGTGGAGANVLTFGAGSRLTVL.

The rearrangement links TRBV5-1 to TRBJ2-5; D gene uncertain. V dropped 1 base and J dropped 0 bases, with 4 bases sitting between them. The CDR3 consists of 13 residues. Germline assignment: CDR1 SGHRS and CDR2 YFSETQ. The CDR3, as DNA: TGCGCCAGCAGCTTGAACAACCAAGAGACCCAGTACTTC. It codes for CASSLNNQETQYF. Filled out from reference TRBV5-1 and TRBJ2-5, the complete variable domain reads KAGVTQTPRYLIKTRGQQVTLSCSPISGHRSVSWYQQTPGQGLQFLFEYFSETQRNKGNFPGRFSGRQFSNSRSEMNVSTLELGDSALYLCASSLNNQETQYFGPGTRLLVL.